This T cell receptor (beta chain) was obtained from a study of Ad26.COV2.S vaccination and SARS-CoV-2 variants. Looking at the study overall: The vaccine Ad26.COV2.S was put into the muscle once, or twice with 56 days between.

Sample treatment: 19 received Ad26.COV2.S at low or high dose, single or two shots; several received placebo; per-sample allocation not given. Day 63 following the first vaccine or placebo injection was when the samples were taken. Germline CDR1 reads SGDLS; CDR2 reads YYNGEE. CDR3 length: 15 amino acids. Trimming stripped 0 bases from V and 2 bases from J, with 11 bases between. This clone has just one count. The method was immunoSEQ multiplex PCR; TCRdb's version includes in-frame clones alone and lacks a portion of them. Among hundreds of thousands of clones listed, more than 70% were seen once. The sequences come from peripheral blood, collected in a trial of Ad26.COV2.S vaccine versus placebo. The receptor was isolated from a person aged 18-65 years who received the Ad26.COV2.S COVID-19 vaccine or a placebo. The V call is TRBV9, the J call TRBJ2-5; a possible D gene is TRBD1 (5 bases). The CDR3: CASSVEETVQETQYF. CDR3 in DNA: TGTGCCAGCAGCGTAGAGGAGACAGTTCAAGAGACCCAGTACTTC.